This T cell receptor (beta chain) was profiled in a study of vaccination and CD4 T cells after COVID-19. The Oncomine TCR Beta short-read assay sequenced DNA from cultured CD4+ T cells. TCRdb fed the PCR reads into MiXCR, producing one record per CDR3 protein. In the table there are about 2,500 distinct CDR3 sequences, more than 35% of which are singletons. Treatment of the sample: approximately 9-day PBMC culture with coronavirus spike peptide pools or control peptides (ViraFEST assay). From the unexposed donor, CD4+ T cells were collected ahead of the COVID-19 pandemic (2011-2018). This CDR3 is built from 13 residues. The ends were cut back, 3 bases at V and 4 bases at J, with 9 bases in the middle. The V gene's germline CDR1 is MGHRA and CDR2 YSYEKL. This clonotype appeared a few times. No antigen is known for it.

The TCR originated in a human donor in good health. The rearrangement uses TRBV4-1 and TRBJ1-2; a possible D gene is TRBD1 (5 bases). The sample was CD4+ T cells from blood, cultured in vitro. DNA of the CDR3: TGCGCCAGCAGCCAGGGGGGTGTCTATGGCTACACCTTC. It specifies CASSQGGVYGYTF.